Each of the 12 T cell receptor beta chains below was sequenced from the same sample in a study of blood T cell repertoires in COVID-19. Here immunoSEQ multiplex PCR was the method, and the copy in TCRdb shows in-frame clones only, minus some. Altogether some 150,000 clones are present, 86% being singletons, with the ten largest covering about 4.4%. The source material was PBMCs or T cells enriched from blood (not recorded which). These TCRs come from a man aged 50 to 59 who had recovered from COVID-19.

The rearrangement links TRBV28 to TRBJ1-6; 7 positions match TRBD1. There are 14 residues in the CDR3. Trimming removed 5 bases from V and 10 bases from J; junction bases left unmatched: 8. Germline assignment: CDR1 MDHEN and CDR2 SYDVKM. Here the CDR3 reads CASSPGQEFSPLHF. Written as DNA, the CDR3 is TGTGCCAGCAGTCCAGGACAGGAGTTCTCACCCCTCCACTTT.

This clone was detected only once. In DNA form, the CDR3 reads TGTGCCAGCAAAGAGGGGGACAGTTATGGCTACACCTTC. It codes for CASKEGDSYGYTF. This chain uses TRBV12-3 or TRBV12-4 with TRBJ1-2; 7 nucleotides line up with TRBD1. The V gene end was trimmed by 7 bases and the J gene end by 5 bases; junction bases not matched to a gene: 7. The CDR3 is 13 residues long.

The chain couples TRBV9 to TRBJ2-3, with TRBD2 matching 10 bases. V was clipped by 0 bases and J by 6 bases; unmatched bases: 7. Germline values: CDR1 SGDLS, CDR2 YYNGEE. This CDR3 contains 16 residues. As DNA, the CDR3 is TGTGCCAGCAGCGTAGGAAATAGCGGGGGGATGGATACGCAGTATTTT. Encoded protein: CASSVGNSGGMDTQYF.

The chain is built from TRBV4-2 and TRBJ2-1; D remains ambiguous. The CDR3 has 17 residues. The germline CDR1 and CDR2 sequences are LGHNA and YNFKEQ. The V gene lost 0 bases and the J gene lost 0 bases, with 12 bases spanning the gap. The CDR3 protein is CASSQDPEYFSYNEQFF. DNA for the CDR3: TGTGCCAGCAGCCAAGATCCGGAGTATTTCTCCTACAATGAGCAGTTCTTC.

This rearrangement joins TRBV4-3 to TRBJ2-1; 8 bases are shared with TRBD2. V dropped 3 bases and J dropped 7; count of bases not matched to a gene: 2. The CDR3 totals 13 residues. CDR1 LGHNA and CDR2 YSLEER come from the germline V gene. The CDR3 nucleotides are TGCGCCAGCAGCCAGGTAGCGGGAAATGAGCAGTTCTTC. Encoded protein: CASSQVAGNEQFF.

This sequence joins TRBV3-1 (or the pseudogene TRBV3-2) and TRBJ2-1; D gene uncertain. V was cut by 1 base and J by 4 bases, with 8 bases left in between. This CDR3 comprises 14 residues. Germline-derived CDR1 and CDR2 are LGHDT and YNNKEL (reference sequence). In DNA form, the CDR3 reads TGTGCCAGCAGCCAAGTTACCAGTTACAATGAGCAGTTCTTC. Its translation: CASSQVTSYNEQFF.

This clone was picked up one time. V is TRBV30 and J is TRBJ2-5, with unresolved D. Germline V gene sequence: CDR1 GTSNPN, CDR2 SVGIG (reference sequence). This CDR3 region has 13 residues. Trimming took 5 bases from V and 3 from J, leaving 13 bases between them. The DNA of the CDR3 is TGTGCCTGGGCCCCGACTGGAAAAGAGACCCAGTACTTC. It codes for CAWAPTGKETQYF.

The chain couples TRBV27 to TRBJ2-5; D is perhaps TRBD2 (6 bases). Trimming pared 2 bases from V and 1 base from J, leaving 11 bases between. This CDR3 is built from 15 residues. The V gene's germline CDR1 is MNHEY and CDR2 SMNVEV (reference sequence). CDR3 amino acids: CASSLNGGPQETQYF. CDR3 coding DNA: TGTGCCAGCAGTTTAAACGGGGGACCCCAAGAGACCCAGTACTTC.

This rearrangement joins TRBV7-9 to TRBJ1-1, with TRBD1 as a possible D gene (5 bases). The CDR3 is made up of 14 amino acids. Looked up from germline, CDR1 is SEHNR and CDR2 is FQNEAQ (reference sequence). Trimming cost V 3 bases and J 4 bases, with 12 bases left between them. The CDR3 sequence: CASSFDRGVTEAFF. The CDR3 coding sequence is TGTGCCAGCAGCTTCGACCGGGGGGTCACTGAAGCTTTCTTT. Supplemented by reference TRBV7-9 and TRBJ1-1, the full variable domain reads DTGVSQNPRHKITKRGQNVTFRCDPISEHNRLYWYRQTLGQGPEFLTYFQNEAQLEKSRLLSDRFSAERPKGSFSTLEIQRTEQGDSAMYLCASSFDRGVTEAFFGQGTRLTVV.

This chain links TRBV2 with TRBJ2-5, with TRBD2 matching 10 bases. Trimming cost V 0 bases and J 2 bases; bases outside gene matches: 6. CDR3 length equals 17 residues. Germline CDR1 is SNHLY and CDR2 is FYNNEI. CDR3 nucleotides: TGTGCCAGCAGTGAAGCGCTCAAGCGGGGGGGACAAGAGACCCAGTACTTC. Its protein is CASSEALKRGGQETQYF.

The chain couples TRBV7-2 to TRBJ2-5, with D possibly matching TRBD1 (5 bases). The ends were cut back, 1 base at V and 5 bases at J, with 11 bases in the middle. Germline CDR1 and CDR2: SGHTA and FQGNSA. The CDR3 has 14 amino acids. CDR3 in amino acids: CASSLEWGQETQYF. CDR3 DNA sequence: TGTGCCAGCAGCTTAGAGTGGGGCCAGGAGACCCAGTACTTC.

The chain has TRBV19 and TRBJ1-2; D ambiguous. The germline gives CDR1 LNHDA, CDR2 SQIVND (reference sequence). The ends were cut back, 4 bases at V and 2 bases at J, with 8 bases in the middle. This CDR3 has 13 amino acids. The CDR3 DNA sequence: TGTGCCAGTAGTAACCTACAGAACTATGGCTACACCTTC. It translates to CASSNLQNYGYTF.